This TCR beta chain was observed in a study of post-analysis software for immune sequencing data. The study, taken as a whole, reports: Elevated frequency relative to controls characterized several TRBV segments in patients, TRBV5-6, TRBV5-1 and TRBV20-1 among them.

Notes on this clonotype: What it binds is not known.

Unique molecular identifiers had been added to the TCR beta cDNA libraries. TCRdb redid the calling of the PCR reads with MiXCR, one entry per CDR3 protein. The sample consists of fewer than 900,000 distinct CDR3 sequences, about 45% of them appearing once. Germline assignment: CDR1 MNHNY and CDR2 SVGAGI (reference sequence). V shed 4 bases and J shed 4 bases, with 8 bases lying between them. The CDR3 has 13 amino acids. V and J are TRBV6-6 and TRBJ1-5, with D uncertain. The sample consisted of blood. This TCR was recovered from a girl aged 10 to 17 with multiple sclerosis. The CDR3 loop reads CASSLNPNQPQHF. CDR3 bases: TGTGCCAGCAGTTTGAACCCTAATCAGCCCCAGCATTTT.